This TCR beta chain comes out of a study of breast tumors, draining lymph nodes, adjacent tissues. TCRdb used MiXCR to reprocess the multiplex PCR reads, holding one entry per CDR3 protein. The repertoire holds 200,000 or so distinct CDR3 sequences, over 25% seen once, with roughly 4% in the top ten. Germline trimming cut 0 bases from V and 2 bases from J; bases unmatched to any gene: 7. This CDR3 region has 16 residues. Germline CDR1 MNHEY, CDR2 SVGAGI. Axillary draining lymph nodes of breast cancer patients supplied the node samples. This clonotype was detected ten times or more. The receptor comes from a female donor with breast cancer. Some clones in this sample may be carry-over from other donors' samples. The chain links TRBV6-5 to TRBJ2-7; 7 bases are a match to TRBD1. The sample was axillary lymph node tissue. The CDR3 loop reads CASSYSKGQGAYEQYF. The DNA of the CDR3 is TGTGCCAGCAGTTACTCGAAGGGGCAGGGGGCCTACGAGCAGTACTTC.